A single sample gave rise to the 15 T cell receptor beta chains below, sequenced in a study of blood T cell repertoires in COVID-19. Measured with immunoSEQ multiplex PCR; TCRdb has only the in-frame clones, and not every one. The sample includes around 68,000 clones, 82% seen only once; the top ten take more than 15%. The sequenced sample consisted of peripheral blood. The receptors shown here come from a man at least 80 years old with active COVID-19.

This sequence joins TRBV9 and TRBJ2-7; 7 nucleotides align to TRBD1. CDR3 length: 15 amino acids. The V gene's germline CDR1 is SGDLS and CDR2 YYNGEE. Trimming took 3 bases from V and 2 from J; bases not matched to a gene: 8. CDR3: CASSDQPGQTYEQYF. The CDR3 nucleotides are TGTGCCAGCAGCGACCAACCGGGACAGACCTACGAGCAGTACTTC.

The CDR3 region is CASSVYSGGAGETQYF. The CDR3 DNA reads TGTGCCAGCAGCGTTTATAGCGGGGGGGCCGGAGAGACCCAGTACTTC. J is TRBJ2-5 and V is TRBV9; the match to TRBD2 covers 11 bases. V gave up 2 bases and J gave up 4 bases; unmatched junction bases: 7. Germline-derived CDR1 and CDR2 are SGDLS and YYNGEE. This CDR3 contains 16 residues. Full variable domain (missing parts from reference TRBV9 and TRBJ2-5): DSGVTQTPKHLITATGQRVTLRCSPRSGDLSVYWYQQSLDQGLQFLIQYYNGEERAKGNILERFSAQQFPDLHSELNLSSLELGDSALYFCASSVYSGGAGETQYFGPGTRLLVL.

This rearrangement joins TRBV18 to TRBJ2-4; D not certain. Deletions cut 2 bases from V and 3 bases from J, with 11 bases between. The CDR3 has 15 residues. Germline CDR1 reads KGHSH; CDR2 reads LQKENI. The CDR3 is CASSPAQVDKNIQYF. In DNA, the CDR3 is TGTGCCAGCTCACCAGCCCAGGTCGACAAAAACATTCAGTACTTC.

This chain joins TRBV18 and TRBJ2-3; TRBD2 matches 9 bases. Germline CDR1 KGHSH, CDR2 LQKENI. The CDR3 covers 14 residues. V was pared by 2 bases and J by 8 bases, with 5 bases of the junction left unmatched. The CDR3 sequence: CASSPNKLAGTQYF. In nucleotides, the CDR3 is TGTGCCAGCTCACCAAATAAACTAGCGGGTACGCAGTATTTT.

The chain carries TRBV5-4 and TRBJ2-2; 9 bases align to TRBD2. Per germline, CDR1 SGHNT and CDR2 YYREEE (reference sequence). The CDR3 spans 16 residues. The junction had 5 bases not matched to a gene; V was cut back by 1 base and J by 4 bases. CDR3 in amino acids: CASSLSSGSRTGELFF. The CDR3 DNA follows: TGTGCCAGCAGCTTGAGTAGCGGGAGTCGCACCGGGGAGCTGTTTTTT.

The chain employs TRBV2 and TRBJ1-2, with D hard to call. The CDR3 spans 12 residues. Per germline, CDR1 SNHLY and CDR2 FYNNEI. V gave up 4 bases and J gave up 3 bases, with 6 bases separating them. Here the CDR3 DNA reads TGTGCCAGCAGTGCGGCGGACTATGGCTACACCTTC. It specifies CASSAADYGYTF.

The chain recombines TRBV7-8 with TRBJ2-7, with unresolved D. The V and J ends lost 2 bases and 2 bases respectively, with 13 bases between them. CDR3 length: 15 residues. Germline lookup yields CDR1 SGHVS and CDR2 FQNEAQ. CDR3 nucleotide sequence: TGTGCCAGCAGCTTAAATTCGTACAGAACCTACGAGCAGTACTTC. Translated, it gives CASSLNSYRTYEQYF.

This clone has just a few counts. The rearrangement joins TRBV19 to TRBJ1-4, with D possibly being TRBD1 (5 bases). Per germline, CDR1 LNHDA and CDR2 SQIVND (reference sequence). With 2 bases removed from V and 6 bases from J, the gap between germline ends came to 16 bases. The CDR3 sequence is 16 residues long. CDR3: CASSITAGRNYEKLFF. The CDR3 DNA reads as TGTGCCAGTAGTATAACGGCAGGGCGGAACTATGAAAAACTGTTTTTT.

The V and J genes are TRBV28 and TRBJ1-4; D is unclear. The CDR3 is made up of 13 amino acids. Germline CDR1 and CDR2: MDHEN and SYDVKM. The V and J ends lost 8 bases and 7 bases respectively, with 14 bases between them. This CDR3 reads CASGRPRREKLFF. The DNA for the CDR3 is TGTGCCAGCGGTCGGCCGAGGCGTGAAAAACTGTTTTTT. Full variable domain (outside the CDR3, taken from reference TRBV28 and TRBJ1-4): DVKVTQSSRYLVKRTGEKVFLECVQDMDHENMFWYRQDPGLGLRLIYFSYDVKMKEKGDIPEGYSVSREKKERFSLILESASTNQTSMYLCASGRPRREKLFFGSGTQLSVL.

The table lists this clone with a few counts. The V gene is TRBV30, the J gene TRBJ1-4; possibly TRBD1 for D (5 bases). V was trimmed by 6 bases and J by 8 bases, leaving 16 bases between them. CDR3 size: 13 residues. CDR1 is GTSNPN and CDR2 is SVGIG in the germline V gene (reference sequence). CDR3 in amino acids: CACRVRTLEKLFF. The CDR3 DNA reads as TGTGCCTGCCGTGTTAGGACACTGGAAAAACTGTTTTTT. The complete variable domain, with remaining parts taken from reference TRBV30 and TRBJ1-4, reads SQTIHQWPATLVQPVGSPLSLECTVEGTSNPNLYWYRQAAGRGLQLLFYSVGIGQISSEVPQNLSASRPQDRQFILSSKKLLLSDSGFYLCACRVRTLEKLFFGSGTQLSVL.

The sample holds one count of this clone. CDR3: CASSEERRSTEAFF. The CDR3 region has the DNA TGTGCCAGCAGTGAAGAAAGGAGGAGCACTGAAGCTTTCTTT. The V and J genes are TRBV6-1 and TRBJ1-1; D call uncertain. The V and J ends lost 1 base and 4 bases respectively, with 10 bases between them. This CDR3 is built from 14 residues. From germline, CDR1 is MNHNS and CDR2 SASEGT.

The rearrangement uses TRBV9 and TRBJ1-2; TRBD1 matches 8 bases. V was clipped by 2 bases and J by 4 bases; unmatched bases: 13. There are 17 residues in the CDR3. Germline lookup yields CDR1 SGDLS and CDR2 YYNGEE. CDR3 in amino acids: CASSVGGLRTGSYGYTF. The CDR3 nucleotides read TGTGCCAGCAGCGTTGGGGGCCTCAGGACAGGGAGCTATGGCTACACCTTC.

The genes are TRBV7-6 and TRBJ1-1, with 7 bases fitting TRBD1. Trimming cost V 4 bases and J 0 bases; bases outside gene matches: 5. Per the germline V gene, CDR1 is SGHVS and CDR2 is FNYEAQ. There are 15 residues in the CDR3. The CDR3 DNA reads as TGTGCCAGCAGCTCGCAGGGGGGCGTGAACACTGAAGCTTTCTTT. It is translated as CASSSQGGVNTEAFF.

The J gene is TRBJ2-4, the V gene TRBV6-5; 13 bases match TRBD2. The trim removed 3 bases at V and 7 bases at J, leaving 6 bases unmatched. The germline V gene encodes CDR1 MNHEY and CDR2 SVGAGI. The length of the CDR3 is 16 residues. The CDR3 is CASSYLATSGRNIQYF. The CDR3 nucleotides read TGTGCCAGCAGTTATCTCGCGACTAGCGGGAGGAACATTCAGTACTTC.

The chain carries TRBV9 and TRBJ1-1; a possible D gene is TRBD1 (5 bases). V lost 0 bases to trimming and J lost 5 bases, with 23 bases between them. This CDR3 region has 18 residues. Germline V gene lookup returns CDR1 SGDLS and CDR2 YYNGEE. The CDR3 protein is CASSVGVRVGGRRTEAFF. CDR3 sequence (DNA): TGTGCCAGCAGCGTAGGCGTGAGAGTGGGGGGAAGGAGGACTGAAGCTTTCTTT.